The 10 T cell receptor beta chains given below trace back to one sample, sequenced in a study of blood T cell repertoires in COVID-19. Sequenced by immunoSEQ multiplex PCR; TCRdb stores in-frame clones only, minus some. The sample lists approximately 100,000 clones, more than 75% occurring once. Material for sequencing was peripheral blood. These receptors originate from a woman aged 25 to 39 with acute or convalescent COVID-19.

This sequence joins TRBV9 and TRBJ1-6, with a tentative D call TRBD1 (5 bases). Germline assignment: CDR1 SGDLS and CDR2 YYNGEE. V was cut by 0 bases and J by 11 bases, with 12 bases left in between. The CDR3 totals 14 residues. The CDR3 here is CASSVEGGAAPLHF. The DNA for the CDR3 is TGTGCCAGCAGCGTAGAGGGAGGGGCAGCACCCCTCCACTTT.

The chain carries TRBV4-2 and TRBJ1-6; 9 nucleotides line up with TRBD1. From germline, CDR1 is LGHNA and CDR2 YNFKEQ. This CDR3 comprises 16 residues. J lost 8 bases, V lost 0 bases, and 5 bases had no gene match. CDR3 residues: CASSQDKQGAYSPLHF. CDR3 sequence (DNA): TGTGCCAGCAGCCAAGACAAACAGGGGGCATATTCACCCCTCCACTTT.

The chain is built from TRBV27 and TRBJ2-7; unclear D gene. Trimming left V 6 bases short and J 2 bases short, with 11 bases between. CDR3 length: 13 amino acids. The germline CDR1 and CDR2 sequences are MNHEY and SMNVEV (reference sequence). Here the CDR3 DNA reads TGTGCCAGCAGGGGCGACATTACCTACGAGCAGTACTTC. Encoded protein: CASRGDITYEQYF.

The CDR3 DNA sequence: TGCGCCAGCAGGAAGCCGGGACAGGGCTACGAGCAGTACTTC. Its protein is CASRKPGQGYEQYF. The chain recombines TRBV5-1 with TRBJ2-7; 9 positions agree with TRBD1. The V gene's germline CDR1 is SGHRS and CDR2 YFSETQ. V shed 5 bases and J 3 bases; nucleotides not matched to a gene: 6. The CDR3 covers 14 residues.

The CDR3 sequence is CASTSHRDYRAWGTDTQYF. The CDR3 DNA follows: TGTGCCAGCACGTCCCACCGGGACTATCGAGCGTGGGGCACAGATACGCAGTATTTT. The chain links TRBV5-6 to TRBJ2-3; TRBD2 matches at 7 bases. The CDR3 is 19 amino acids. CDR1 and CDR2 from the germline V gene are SGHDT and YYEEEE. V lost 6 bases and J lost 1; bases outside the gene matches: 20. Complete variable domain (other parts from reference TRBV5-6 and TRBJ2-3): DAGVTQSPTHLIKTRGQQVTLRCSPKSGHDTVSWYQQALGQGPQFIFQYYEEEERQRGNFPDRFSGHQFPNYSSELNVNALLLGDSALYLCASTSHRDYRAWGTDTQYFGPGTRLTVL.

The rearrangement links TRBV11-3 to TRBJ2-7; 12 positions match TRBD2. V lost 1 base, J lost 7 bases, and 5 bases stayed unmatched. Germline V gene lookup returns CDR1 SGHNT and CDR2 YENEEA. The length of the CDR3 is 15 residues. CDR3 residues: CASSLGLAGGREQYF. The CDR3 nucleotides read TGTGCCAGCAGCTTAGGGCTAGCGGGGGGGAGAGAGCAGTACTTC.

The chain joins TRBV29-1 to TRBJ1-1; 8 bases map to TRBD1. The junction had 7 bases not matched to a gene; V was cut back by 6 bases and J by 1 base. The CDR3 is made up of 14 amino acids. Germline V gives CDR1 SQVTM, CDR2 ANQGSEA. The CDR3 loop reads CSVAQGARNTEAFF. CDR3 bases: TGCAGCGTCGCGCAGGGGGCGCGGAACACTGAAGCTTTCTTT. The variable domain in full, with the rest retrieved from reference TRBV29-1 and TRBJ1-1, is SAVISQKPSRDICQRGTSLTIQCQVDSQVTMMFWYRQQPGQSLTLIATANQGSEATYESGFVIDKFPISRPNLTFSTLTVSNMSPEDSSIYLCSVAQGARNTEAFFGQGTRLTVV.

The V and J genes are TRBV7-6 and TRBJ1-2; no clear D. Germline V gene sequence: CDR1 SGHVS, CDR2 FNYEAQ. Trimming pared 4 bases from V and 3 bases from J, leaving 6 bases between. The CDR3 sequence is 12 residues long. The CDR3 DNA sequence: TGTGCCAGCAGCTCGGGTCACTATGGCTACACCTTC. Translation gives CASSSGHYGYTF.

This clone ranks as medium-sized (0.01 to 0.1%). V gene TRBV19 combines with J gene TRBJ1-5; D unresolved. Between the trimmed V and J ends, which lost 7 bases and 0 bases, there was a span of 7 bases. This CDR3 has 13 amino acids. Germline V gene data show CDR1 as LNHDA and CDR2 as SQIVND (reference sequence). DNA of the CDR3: TGTGCCAGTACCCTAAATAGCAATCAGCCCCAGCATTTT. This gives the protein CASTLNSNQPQHF.

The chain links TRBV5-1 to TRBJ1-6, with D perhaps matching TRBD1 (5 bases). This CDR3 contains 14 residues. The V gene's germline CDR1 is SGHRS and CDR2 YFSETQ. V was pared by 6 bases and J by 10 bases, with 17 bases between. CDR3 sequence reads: CASTPLGASSPLHF. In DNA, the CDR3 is TGCGCCAGCACCCCCCTTGGGGCCTCCTCACCCCTCCACTTT.